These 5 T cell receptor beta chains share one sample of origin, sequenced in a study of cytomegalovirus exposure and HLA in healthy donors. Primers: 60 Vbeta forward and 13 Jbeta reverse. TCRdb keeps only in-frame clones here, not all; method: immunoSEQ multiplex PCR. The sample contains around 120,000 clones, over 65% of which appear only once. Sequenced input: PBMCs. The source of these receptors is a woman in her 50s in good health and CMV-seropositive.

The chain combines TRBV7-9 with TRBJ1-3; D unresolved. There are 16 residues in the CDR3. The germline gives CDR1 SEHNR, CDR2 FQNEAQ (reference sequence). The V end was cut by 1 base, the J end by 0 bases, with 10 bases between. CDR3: CASSLGSVYSGNTIYF. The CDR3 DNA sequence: TGTGCCAGCAGCTTAGGTTCAGTATACTCTGGAAACACCATATATTTT.

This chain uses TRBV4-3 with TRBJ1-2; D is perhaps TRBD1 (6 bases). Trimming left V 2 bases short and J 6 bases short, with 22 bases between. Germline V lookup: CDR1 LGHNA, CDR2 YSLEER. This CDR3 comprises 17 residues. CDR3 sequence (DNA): TGCGCCAGCAGCCAATCCGAGACAGGTGCCCCTTGGGATGGCTACACCTTC. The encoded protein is CASSQSETGAPWDGYTF.

The CDR3 loop reads CASSRPTGTETQYF. CDR3 in DNA: TGTGCCAGCAGCAGGCCGACAGGGACAGAGACCCAGTACTTC. The rearrangement links TRBV7-8 to TRBJ2-5; the match to TRBD1 covers 7 bases. With 5 bases clipped from V and 4 bases from J, the junction kept 7 bases outside the gene matches. Per the germline V gene, CDR1 is SGHVS and CDR2 is FQNEAQ. This CDR3 is 14 amino acids long.

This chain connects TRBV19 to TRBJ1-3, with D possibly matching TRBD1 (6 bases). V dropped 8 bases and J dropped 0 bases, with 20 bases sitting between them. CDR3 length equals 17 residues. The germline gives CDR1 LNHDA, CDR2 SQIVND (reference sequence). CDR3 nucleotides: TGTGCCAGTCGTACGGGACACAGCCTCCACTCTGGAAACACCATATATTTT. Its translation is CASRTGHSLHSGNTIYF.

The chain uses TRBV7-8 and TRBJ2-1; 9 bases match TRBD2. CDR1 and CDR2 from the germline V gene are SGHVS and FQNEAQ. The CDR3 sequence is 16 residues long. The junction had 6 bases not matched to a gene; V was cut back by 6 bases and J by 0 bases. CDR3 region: CASRVEAGGSYNEQFF. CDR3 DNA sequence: TGTGCCAGCAGAGTTGAAGCGGGGGGCTCCTACAATGAGCAGTTCTTC.